The 16 T cell receptor beta chains in this list originate from one sample, sequenced in a study of T cell responses to AZD1222 COVID-19 vaccine. The data were produced by immunoSEQ multiplex PCR, yet TCRdb's version contains in-frame clones alone and is incomplete. The sample records fewer than 200,000 clones, 85% to 95% being singletons. The sample consisted of peripheral blood, taken on day 0 of AZD1222 vaccination. The receptors shown here come from an adult in good health.

This chain connects TRBV7-2 to TRBJ2-7; the D is unclear. CDR1 SGHTA and CDR2 FQGNSA come from the germline V gene. Trimming cost V 1 base and J 2 bases, with 9 bases left between them. The CDR3 covers 14 residues. The CDR3 sequence: CASSLGASPYEQYV. CDR3 DNA: TGTGCCAGCAGCTTAGGTGCAAGTCCCTACGAGCAGTACGTC.

As DNA, the CDR3 is TGTGCCAGCTCACCGCAGGTGGGAAGCAATCAGCCCCAGCATTTT. This sequence encodes CASSPQVGSNQPQHF. J is TRBJ1-5 and V is TRBV18; D is uncertain. V shed 3 bases and J shed 1 base, with 10 bases lying between them. The germline V gene has CDR1 KGHSH and CDR2 LQKENI. The CDR3 totals 15 residues.

The genes are TRBV12-3 or TRBV12-4 and TRBJ1-2; D not certain. The CDR3 has 12 amino acids. V was trimmed by 1 base and J by 8 bases, leaving 8 bases between them. CDR3 nucleotide sequence: TGTGCCAGCAGTTTAGGAGGCTCGGGCTACACCTTC. It encodes CASSLGGSGYTF.

The genes are TRBV2 and TRBJ2-7, with D hard to call. V dropped 6 bases and J dropped 1 base, with 13 bases sitting between them. The CDR3 is 14 residues long. CDR1 is SNHLY and CDR2 is FYNNEI in the germline V gene. CDR3: CASRERFLSYEQYF. CDR3 bases: TGTGCCAGCAGGGAACGGTTCCTGTCCTACGAGCAGTACTTC.

The chain recombines TRBV3-1 (or the pseudogene TRBV3-2) with TRBJ2-7, with D possibly TRBD2 on 5 matching bases. CDR3 size: 15 residues. Trimming took off 6 bases at V and 0 bases at J, with 15 bases between the two ends. Germline values: CDR1 LGHDT, CDR2 YNNKEL (reference sequence). The CDR3 DNA follows: TGTGCCAGCAGTTATAGCGTCCGCGTCTCCTACGAGCAGTACTTC. This codes for CASSYSVRVSYEQYF.

V and J are TRBV14 and TRBJ2-2; TRBD1 matches at 7 bases. This CDR3 has 15 residues. J gave up 4 bases and V 5 bases, and 7 bases lay outside the gene matches. Germline V lookup: CDR1 SGHDN, CDR2 FVKESK. CDR3 sequence (DNA): TGTGCCAGCAGCTTTGACAGGGAAGGCACCGGGGAGCTGTTTTTT. It encodes CASSFDREGTGELFF.

The chain employs TRBV9 and TRBJ1-5; D is unclear. V lost 3 bases, J lost 6 bases, and 13 bases lay in between. CDR1 and CDR2 from the germline V gene are SGDLS and YYNGEE. The CDR3 runs 14 residues. CDR3 in DNA: TGTGCCAGCAGCGCAGTTGGAGAGGGTCAGCCCCAGCATTTT. Its protein is CASSAVGEGQPQHF.

The V and J genes are TRBV29-1 and TRBJ2-7; D could derive from TRBD1 or TRBD2 (5 bases each). Trimming shortened V by 7 bases and J by 2 bases, and 24 bases separated the two germline ends. The germline CDR1 and CDR2 sequences are SQVTM and ANQGSEA. This CDR3 comprises 16 residues. CDR3 nucleotide sequence: TGCAGCGCCTCAATCAGGGCGGGCGCCCTAACCTACGAGCAGTACTTC. Its protein product is CSASIRAGALTYEQYF.

The chain employs TRBV9 and TRBJ1-1, with a weak D call TRBD1 (6 bases). This CDR3 comprises 15 residues. The V end was cut by 4 bases, the J end by 6 bases, with 19 bases between. In germline, CDR1 is SGDLS, CDR2 YYNGEE. CDR3 sequence (DNA): TGTGCCAGCAGCCCCAGAGGGGGGCTCTGGCCTGAAGCTTTCTTT. Residues: CASSPRGGLWPEAFF.

V usage is TRBV27 and J usage is TRBJ1-6; TRBD1 matches 8 bases. The CDR3 loop spans 14 amino acids. V was clipped by 5 bases and J by 8 bases; unmatched bases: 5. In germline, CDR1 is MNHEY, CDR2 SMNVEV (reference sequence). For the CDR3, the DNA is TGTGCCAGCAGTCGGGACAGGTCGGATTCACCCCTCCACTTT. It translates to CASSRDRSDSPLHF.

The rearrangement uses TRBV19 and TRBJ1-1; D remains unclear. Trimming left V 4 bases short and J 4 bases short, with 10 bases between. CDR3 length equals 13 residues. Germline V lookup: CDR1 LNHDA, CDR2 SQIVND (reference sequence). CDR3 bases: TGTGCCAGTAGTACAGGTTTTCTCACTGAAGCTTTCTTT. This codes for CASSTGFLTEAFF.

The chain recombines TRBV18 with TRBJ1-2; 8 bases align to TRBD1. The V gene end was trimmed by 2 bases and the J gene end by 6 bases; junction bases not matched to a gene: 8. The CDR3 runs 15 residues. The V gene's germline CDR1 is KGHSH and CDR2 LQKENI. Here the CDR3 reads CASSPFGQGHDGYTF. DNA for the CDR3: TGTGCCAGCTCACCATTTGGACAGGGTCATGATGGCTACACCTTC.

V is TRBV30 and J is TRBJ1-6; 7 bases line up with TRBD1. The CDR3 is made up of 16 amino acids. CDR1 GTSNPN and CDR2 SVGIG come from the germline V gene (reference sequence). Unmatched junction bases numbered 12, after V lost 4 bases and J lost 6 bases. In nucleotides, the CDR3 is TGTGCCTGGAAAAGGGTCCCGACAGGGTTTAATTCACCCCTCCACTTT. Its protein product is CAWKRVPTGFNSPLHF.

V and J are TRBV4-1 and TRBJ1-1; tentative D call: TRBD1 (5 bases). The V and J ends lost 5 bases and 6 bases respectively, with 13 bases between them. The length of the CDR3 is 13 residues. The germline gives CDR1 MGHRA, CDR2 YSYEKL. The CDR3 sequence is CASSAAGAAEAFF. The CDR3 coding sequence is TGCGCCAGCAGCGCGGCCGGGGCGGCTGAAGCTTTCTTT.

CDR3 coding DNA: TGTGCCATCAGTGAGACCCCCTCCGGATCGCCCCCACCCCTCCACTTT. Its protein is CAISETPSGSPPPLHF. V and J are TRBV10-3 and TRBJ1-6; D ambiguous. CDR1 and CDR2 from the germline V gene are ENHRY and SYGVKD. This CDR3 spans 16 amino acids. Trimming removed 2 bases at V and 11 bases at J, with 19 bases between.

The V gene is TRBV10-3, the J gene TRBJ2-3, with TRBD2 matching over 8 bases. CDR1 is ENHRY and CDR2 is SYGVKD in the germline V gene. CDR3 length: 18 amino acids. J was trimmed by 0 bases and V by 6 bases; bases with no gene match: 14. The CDR3 DNA reads as TGTGCCATCAGAGACGGGCGAAGCGGGAGCGGGAGCACAGATACGCAGTATTTT. This encodes CAIRDGRSGSGSTDTQYF.